The 2 T cell receptor beta chains below come from one sample, sequenced in a study of blood T cell repertoires in COVID-19 (dated by TCRdb to the early 2020s). The library was produced with the immunoSEQ multiplex PCR assay. Held by TCRdb, this immuneACCESS table contains in-frame sequences only and omits some clones. Under half of the omission traces to an unresolved V gene where checked; the cause of the rest is unknown. The sample table contains more than 250,000 clones; only one count was recorded for over 70% of them. The biggest ten clones account for roughly 8.6% of the sample. Source material: peripheral blood. These receptors originate from a human donor in a cohort sampled during active COVID-19.

The V gene is TRBV7-2, the J gene TRBJ1-1; D gene uncertain. The CDR3 consists of 13 residues. The V gene lost 1 base and the J gene lost 2 bases, with 5 bases spanning the gap. Germline CDR1 and CDR2: SGHTA and FQGNSA. The CDR3 spells CASSLEPNTEAFF. CDR3 coding DNA: TGTGCCAGCAGCTTAGAGCCAAACACTGAAGCTTTCTTT.

The V and J genes are TRBV4-3 and TRBJ2-2; TRBD1 agrees at 7 bases. CDR1 is LGHNA, CDR2 YSLEER, per germline. The CDR3 totals 20 residues. V lost 0 bases to trimming and J lost 4 bases; unmatched junction nucleotides: 17. In DNA form, the CDR3 reads TGCGCCAGCAGCCAAGACCGCTTAACGACAGGGTCTATAGGCACCGGGGAGCTGTTTTTT. Amino acids: CASSQDRLTTGSIGTGELFF.